This T cell receptor (beta chain) appears in the sequencing data of a study of cytomegalovirus exposure and HLA in healthy donors. Looking at the study overall: Most donors, 70% to 85% of around 400 genotyped, fell in the Caucasian-associated ancestry cluster. The study, taken as a whole, reports: TCR beta V- and J-gene trimming, according to a later analysis, was linked to a missense DCLRE1C variant.

PCR was performed using 60 Vbeta and 13 Jbeta primers. Profiled with immunoSEQ multiplex PCR; TCRdb holds only in-frame clones, not every one. The sample includes about 160,000 clones, around 73% of them seen just once. The V end was cut by 2 bases, the J end by 4 bases, with 9 bases between. The CDR3 contains 12 residues. Per the germline V gene, CDR1 is GTSNPN and CDR2 is SVGIG (reference sequence). For this clone: Its specificity is unknown.

Source material: PBMCs. This clonotype originated in a male donor in good health and CMV-seronegative. The rearrangement joins TRBV30 to TRBJ2-7; weak D call: TRBD1 (6 bases). CDR3 loop: CAWSPRGYEQYF. For the CDR3, the DNA is TGTGCCTGGAGTCCCAGGGGTTACGAGCAGTACTTC.